This T cell receptor beta chain was retrieved from a study of identical twins. TCRdb called the 5' RACE reads again in MiXCR, with one record for every CDR3 protein. The sample has 700,000 or so distinct CDR3 sequences, approximately 22% seen once. The CDR3 contains 14 residues. Germline CDR1 reads SEHNR; CDR2 reads FQNEAQ (reference sequence). V gave up 5 bases and J gave up 8 bases, with 16 bases separating them. A note on this clonotype: Its matching antigen is unknown.

Study conclusions and caveats: Fewer insertions marked abundant cord blood beta clonotypes; young adult naive trended weakly, memory not at all.

These sequences were also reported in another study, on T cells expressing NK-cell markers. From that study: Several experiments confined sorting to alpha-beta TCR T cells with an anti-gamma-delta TCR antibody.

The TCR was taken from a woman aged 18-29 years in good health. The J gene is TRBJ2-4, the V gene TRBV7-9; perhaps D is TRBD1 or TRBD2 (5 bases each). The specimen was PBMCs. The CDR3 protein is CASSPRGVGDIQYF. The CDR3 DNA reads TGTGCCAGCAGCCCAAGGGGTGTCGGGGACATTCAGTACTTC.